This T cell receptor beta chain was sequenced in a study of breast tumors, draining lymph nodes, adjacent tissues. Study conclusions and caveats: Tumor and nontumor repertoires were significantly more similar in luminal-like than in basal-like breast cancer. That most tumor T cells come from lymph nodes remained unproven. Findings are consistent with lymph node origin and intratumoral expansion of most tumor T cells.

Samples came from axillary lymph nodes draining the breast cancer. Turning to this clonotype: Its cognate antigen is unknown.

The CDR3 extends over 13 amino acids. Germline V gene data show CDR1 as MNHNY and CDR2 as SVGAGI (reference sequence). V gave up 7 bases and J gave up 1 base, with 8 bases separating them. TCRdb reprocessed the multiplex PCR reads via MiXCR and lists one record per CDR3 protein. The data show some 170,000 distinct CDR3 sequences, 33% seen once. This clonotype was sampled from a female donor with breast cancer. Some clones in this sample may be carry-over from other donors' samples. The sequenced material came from axillary lymph node tissue. J is TRBJ1-3 and V is TRBV6-6; no clear D gene. CDR3 sequence (DNA): TGTGCCAGCAACCCTCGGTCTGGAAACACCATATATTTT. Translating gives CASNPRSGNTIYF.